This TCR beta chain was obtained from a study of blood T cell repertoires in COVID-19. The overall study: The study drew acute and convalescent COVID-19 samples from the United States, Italy and Spain. In each case, the material was cDNA or gDNA derived from T cells, B-cell-depleted T cells, or PBMCs.

Germline V gene lookup returns CDR1 LGHNA and CDR2 YNFKEQ. With V trimmed by 1 base and J by 2 bases, 8 bases remained unmatched. The CDR3 consists of 18 residues. How the authors handled the data: The authors estimated nucleated cell counts from reference gene primer amplification. Here immunoSEQ multiplex PCR was the method, and the copy in TCRdb shows in-frame clones only, minus some. V, J and clone size reflect that table, while D and trimming were determined from the DNA. The sample lists approximately 60,000 clones; approximately 79% were seen once. The sequence was obtained from a woman at least 80 years old with active or convalescent COVID-19. The chain couples TRBV4-2 to TRBJ2-1, with 10 bases aligning to TRBD2. The sequencing input was peripheral blood. The CDR3, as DNA: TGTGCCAGCAGCCAAGTTCCTAGCGGGGGTGCTACCTACAATGAGCAGTTCTTC. The encoded protein is CASSQVPSGGATYNEQFF.